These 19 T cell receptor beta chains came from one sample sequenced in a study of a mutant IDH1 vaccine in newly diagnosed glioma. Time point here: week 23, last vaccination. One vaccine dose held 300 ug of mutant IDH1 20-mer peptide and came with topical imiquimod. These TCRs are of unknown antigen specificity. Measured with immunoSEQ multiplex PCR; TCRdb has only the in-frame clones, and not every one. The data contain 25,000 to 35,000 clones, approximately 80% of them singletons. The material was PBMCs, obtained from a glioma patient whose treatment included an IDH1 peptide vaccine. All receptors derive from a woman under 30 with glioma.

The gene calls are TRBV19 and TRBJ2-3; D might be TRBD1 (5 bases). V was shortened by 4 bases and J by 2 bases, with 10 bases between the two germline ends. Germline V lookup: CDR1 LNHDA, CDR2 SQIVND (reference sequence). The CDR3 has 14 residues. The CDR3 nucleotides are TGTGCCAGTAGTACCGACAGACTCACAGATACGCAGTATTTT. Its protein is CASSTDRLTDTQYF.

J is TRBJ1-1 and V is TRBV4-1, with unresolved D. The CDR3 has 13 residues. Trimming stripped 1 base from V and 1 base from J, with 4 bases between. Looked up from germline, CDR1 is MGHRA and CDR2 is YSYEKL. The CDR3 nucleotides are TGCGCCAGCAGCCAAGTCACGAACACTGAAGCTTTCTTT. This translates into CASSQVTNTEAFF.

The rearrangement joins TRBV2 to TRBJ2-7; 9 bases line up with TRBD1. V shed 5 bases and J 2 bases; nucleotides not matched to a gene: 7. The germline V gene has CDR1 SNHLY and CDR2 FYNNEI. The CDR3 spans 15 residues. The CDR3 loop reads CASSHAGTGTYEQYF. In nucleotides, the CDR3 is TGTGCCAGCAGTCACGCCGGGACAGGGACCTACGAGCAGTACTTC.

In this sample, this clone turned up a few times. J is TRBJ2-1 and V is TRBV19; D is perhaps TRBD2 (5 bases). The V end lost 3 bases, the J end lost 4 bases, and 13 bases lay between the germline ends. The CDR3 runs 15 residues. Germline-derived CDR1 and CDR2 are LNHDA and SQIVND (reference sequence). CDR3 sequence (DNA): TGTGCCAGTAGTATCGGGATCGAAGTATACAATGAGCAGTTCTTC. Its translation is CASSIGIEVYNEQFF.

The chain's CDR3 is CASTLTGGYEQYF. CDR3 nucleotides: TGTGCCAGCACTTTAACAGGAGGATACGAGCAGTACTTC. The chain uses TRBV2 and TRBJ2-5; TRBD1 or TRBD2 may be the D gene (5 bases each). The last part of the DNA fits TRBJ2-7 better; the J call may be wrong. Germline V gives CDR1 SNHLY, CDR2 FYNNEI. The length of the CDR3 is 13 residues.

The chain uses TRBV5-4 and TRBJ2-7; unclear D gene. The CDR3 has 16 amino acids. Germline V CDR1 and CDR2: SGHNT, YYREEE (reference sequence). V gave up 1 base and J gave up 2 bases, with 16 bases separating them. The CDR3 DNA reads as TGTGCCAGCAGCTTGTCGGCTGGTAGAGGAGCCTACGAGCAGTACTTC. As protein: CASSLSAGRGAYEQYF.

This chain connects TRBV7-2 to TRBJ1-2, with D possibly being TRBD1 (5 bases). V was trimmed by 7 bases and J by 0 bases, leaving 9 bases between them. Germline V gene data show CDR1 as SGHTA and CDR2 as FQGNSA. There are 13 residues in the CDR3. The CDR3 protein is CASMGGSNYGYTF. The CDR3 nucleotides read TGTGCCAGCATGGGGGGATCTAACTATGGCTACACCTTC.

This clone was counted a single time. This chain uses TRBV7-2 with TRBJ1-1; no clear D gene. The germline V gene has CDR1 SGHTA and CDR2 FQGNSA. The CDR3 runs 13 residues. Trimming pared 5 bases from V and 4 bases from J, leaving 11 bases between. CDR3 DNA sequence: TGTGCCAGCAGCCGCGCCCCGGGCACTGAAGCTTTCTTT. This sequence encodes CASSRAPGTEAFF. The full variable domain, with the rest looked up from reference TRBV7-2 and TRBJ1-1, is GAGVSQSPSNKVTEKGKDVELRCDPISGHTALYWYRQSLGQGLEFLIYFQGNSAPDKSGLPSDRFSAERTGGSVSTLTIQRTQQEDSAVYLCASSRAPGTEAFFGQGTRLTVV.

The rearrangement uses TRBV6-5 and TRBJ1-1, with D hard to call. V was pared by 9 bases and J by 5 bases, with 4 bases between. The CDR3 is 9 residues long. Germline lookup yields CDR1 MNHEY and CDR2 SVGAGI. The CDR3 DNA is TGTGCCAGTAAGACTGAAGCTTTCTTT. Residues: CASKTEAFF.

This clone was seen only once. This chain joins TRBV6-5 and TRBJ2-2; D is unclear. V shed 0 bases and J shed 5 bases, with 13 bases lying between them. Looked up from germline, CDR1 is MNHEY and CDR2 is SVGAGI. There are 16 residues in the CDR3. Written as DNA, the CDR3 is TGTGCCAGCAGTTACTCCAGAAGCATGCTAACCGGGGAGCTGTTTTTT. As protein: CASSYSRSMLTGELFF.

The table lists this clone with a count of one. The CDR3 DNA sequence: TGTGCCAGTAGTATAGACCAAGAGGAGGGATCTCTCGTGACCATCAATCAGCCCCAGCATTTT. Its translation: CASSIDQEEGSLVTINQPQHF. The J gene is TRBJ1-5, the V gene TRBV19; D ambiguous. From germline, CDR1 is LNHDA and CDR2 SQIVND (reference sequence). The V gene lost 0 bases and the J gene lost 3 bases, with 27 bases spanning the gap. This CDR3 is 21 amino acids long.

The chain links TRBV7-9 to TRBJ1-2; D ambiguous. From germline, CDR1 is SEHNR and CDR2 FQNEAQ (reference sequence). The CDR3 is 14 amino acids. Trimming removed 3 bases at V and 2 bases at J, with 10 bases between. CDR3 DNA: TGTGCCAGCAGCTTCGTAGCTTCCAACTATGGCTACACCTTC. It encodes CASSFVASNYGYTF.

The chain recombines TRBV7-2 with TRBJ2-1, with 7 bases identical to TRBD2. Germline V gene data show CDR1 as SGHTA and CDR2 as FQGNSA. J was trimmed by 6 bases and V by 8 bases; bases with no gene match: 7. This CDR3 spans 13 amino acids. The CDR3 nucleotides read TGTGCCAGCGGCCACGGGGGGAGCAATGAGCAGTTCTTC. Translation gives CASGHGGSNEQFF.

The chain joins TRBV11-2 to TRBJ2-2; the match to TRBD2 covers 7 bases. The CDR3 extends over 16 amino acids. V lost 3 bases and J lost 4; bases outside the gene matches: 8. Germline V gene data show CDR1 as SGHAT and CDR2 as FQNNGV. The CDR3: CASSFTASGRTGELFF. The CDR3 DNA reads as TGTGCCAGCAGCTTTACTGCTAGCGGCCGCACCGGGGAGCTGTTTTTT.

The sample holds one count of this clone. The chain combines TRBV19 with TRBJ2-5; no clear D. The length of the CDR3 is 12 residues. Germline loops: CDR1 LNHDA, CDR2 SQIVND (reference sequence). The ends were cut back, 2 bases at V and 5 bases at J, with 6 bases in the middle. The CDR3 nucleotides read TGTGCCAGTAGTATACGGTCGGAGACCCAGTACTTC. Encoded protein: CASSIRSETQYF. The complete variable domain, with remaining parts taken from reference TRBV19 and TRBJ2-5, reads DGGITQSPKYLFRKEGQNVTLSCEQNLNHDAMYWYRQDPGQGLRLIYYSQIVNDFQKGDIAEGYSVSREKKESFPLTVTSAQKNPTAFYLCASSIRSETQYFGPGTRLLVL.

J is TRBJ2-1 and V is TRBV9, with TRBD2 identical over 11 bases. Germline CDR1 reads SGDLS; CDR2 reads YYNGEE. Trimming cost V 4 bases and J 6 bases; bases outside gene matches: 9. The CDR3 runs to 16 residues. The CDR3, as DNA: TGTGCCAGCAGCCCCAATAGCGGGAGGGTCCGCAATGAGCAGTTCTTC. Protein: CASSPNSGRVRNEQFF.

CDR3 nucleotide sequence: TGCGCCAGCAGCGCCGGGACAGGGGATGTCAGAGAGACCCAGTACTTC. Translated: CASSAGTGDVRETQYF. The chain is built from TRBV5-1 and TRBJ2-5; 10 bases agree with TRBD1. V shed 4 bases, J shed 4 bases, and the junction held 10 bases outside the gene matches. CDR3 length: 16 residues. In germline, CDR1 is SGHRS, CDR2 YFSETQ.

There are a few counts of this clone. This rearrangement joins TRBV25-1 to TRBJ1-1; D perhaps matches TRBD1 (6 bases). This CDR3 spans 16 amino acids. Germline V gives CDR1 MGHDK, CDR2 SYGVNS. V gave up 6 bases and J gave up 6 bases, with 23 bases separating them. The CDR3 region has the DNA TGTGCCAGCAGCCCACGGTGGGGGGGCTGGGGCTCTGAAGCTTTCTTT. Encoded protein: CASSPRWGGWGSEAFF.

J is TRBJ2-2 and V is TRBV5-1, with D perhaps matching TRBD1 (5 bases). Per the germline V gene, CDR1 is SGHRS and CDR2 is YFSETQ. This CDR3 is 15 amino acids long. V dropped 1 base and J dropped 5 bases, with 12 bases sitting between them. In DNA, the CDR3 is TGCGCCAGCAGCTTGAGTCAGGGCTTTACCGGGGAGCTGTTTTTT. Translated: CASSLSQGFTGELFF.